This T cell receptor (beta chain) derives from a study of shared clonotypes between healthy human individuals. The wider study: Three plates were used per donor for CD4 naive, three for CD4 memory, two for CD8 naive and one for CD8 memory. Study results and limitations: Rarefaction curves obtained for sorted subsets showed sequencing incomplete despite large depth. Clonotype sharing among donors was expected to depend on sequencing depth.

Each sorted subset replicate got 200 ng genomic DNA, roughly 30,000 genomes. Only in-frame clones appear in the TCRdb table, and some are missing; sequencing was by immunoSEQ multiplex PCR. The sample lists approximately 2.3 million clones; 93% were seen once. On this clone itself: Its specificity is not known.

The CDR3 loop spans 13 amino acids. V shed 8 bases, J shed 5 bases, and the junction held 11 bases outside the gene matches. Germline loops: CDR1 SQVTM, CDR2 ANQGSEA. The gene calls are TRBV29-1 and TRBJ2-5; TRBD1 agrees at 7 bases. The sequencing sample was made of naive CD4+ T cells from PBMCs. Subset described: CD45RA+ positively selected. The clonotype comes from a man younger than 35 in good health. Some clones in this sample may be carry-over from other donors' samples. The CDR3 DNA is TGCAGCACTGACAGGGCTGGTGGGGAGACCCAGTACTTC. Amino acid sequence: CSTDRAGGETQYF.